This T cell receptor (beta chain) is drawn from a study of T cells in Graves' hyperthyroidism and ophthalmopathy. Findings and limits, study-wide: Model output signaled ophthalmopathy a median approximately 6 months ahead of onset.

Patients with uncontrolled infections, other autoimmune diseases, pregnancy or lactation were excluded. In this sample, this clonotype turned up a few times. The antigen remains undetermined. Germline CDR1 is MNHEY and CDR2 is SMNVEV (reference sequence). The CDR3 runs 17 residues. The V gene end was trimmed by 4 bases and the J gene end by 2 bases; junction bases not matched to a gene: 7. The source material, RNA transcripts, was used to amplify TCR beta CDR3 regions. The TCR CDR3 was amplified in a first-round RT-PCR using the HTBI primer set. TCRdb ran MiXCR on the multiplex PCR reads and lists one entry per CDR3 protein. The data show approximately 400,000 distinct CDR3 sequences, with more than 12% seen just once and over 25% held by the top ten.

This clonotype originated in a man aged 50 or older with Graves' ophthalmopathy. The chain has TRBV27 and TRBJ2-1, with 11 bases matching TRBD2. Sequenced material: blood. The DNA of the CDR3 is TGTGCCAGCAGTTACGGGACTAGCGGTTCAACCTACAATGAGCAGTTCTTC. As protein: CASSYGTSGSTYNEQFF.